The 27 T cell receptor beta chains below were found in one sample sequenced in a study of cytomegalovirus exposure and HLA in healthy donors (dated 2017 in TCRdb). Libraries were built with the immunoSEQ multiplex PCR assay. For the multiplex PCR, a mixture combining 60 forward primers for TCR Vbeta segments and 13 reverse primers for TCR Jbeta segments was used. TCRdb carries this immuneACCESS record with in-frame sequences only. Its versions omit some clonotypes, under half of them owing to an unresolved V gene in the studies checked, with the rest unexplained. This sample holds roughly 200,000 clones; about 82% were observed only once. The top ten clones comprise about 2.3% of the sample. The sequenced material came from PBMCs. Receptors were obtained from a woman in her forties or fifties in good health and CMV-seronegative.

V gene TRBV29-1 combines with J gene TRBJ1-2, with 8 bases matching TRBD1. V lost 4 bases, J lost 4 bases, and 17 bases stayed unmatched. The CDR3 length is 17 residues. Germline CDR1 and CDR2: SQVTM and ANQGSEA. CDR3 amino acids: CSVVGTAGGERAYGYTF. In DNA, the CDR3 is TGCAGCGTTGTAGGTACGGCAGGGGGCGAGAGGGCCTATGGCTACACCTTC.

This chain's CDR3 is CASSLSRHREEQFF. DNA of the CDR3: TGTGCCAGCAGTTTATCTAGGCACAGGGAAGAGCAGTTCTTC. The chain couples TRBV27 to TRBJ2-1; tentative D call: TRBD1 (6 bases). The V gene lost 0 bases and the J gene lost 10 bases, with 13 bases spanning the gap. The germline gives CDR1 MNHEY, CDR2 SMNVEV (reference sequence). CDR3 length: 14 amino acids.

This chain connects TRBV5-1 to TRBJ2-1; TRBD2 aligns across 14 bases. The CDR3 extends over 15 amino acids. With V trimmed by 4 bases and J by 9 bases, 6 bases remained unmatched. Per germline, CDR1 SGHRS and CDR2 YFSETQ. CDR3 in DNA: TGCGCCAGCAGCCCGGGACTAGCGGGGGCCGGTGAGCAGTTCTTC. Translating it yields CASSPGLAGAGEQFF.

With regard to this clone: The sample contains more than one DNA sequence encoding this CDR3. This chain links TRBV28 with TRBJ2-3; 7 bases fit TRBD2. Germline assignment: CDR1 MDHEN and CDR2 SYDVKM. The CDR3 runs to 14 residues. Germline trimming cut 5 bases from V and 1 base from J; bases unmatched to any gene: 3. This CDR3 is CASSPSGGTDTQYF. CDR3 DNA: TGTGCCAGCAGTCCTAGCGGCGGCACAGATACGCAGTATTTT.

The rearrangement uses TRBV27 and TRBJ2-5; TRBD1 matches at 7 bases. Germline V gene lookup returns CDR1 MNHEY and CDR2 SMNVEV (reference sequence). The CDR3 sequence is 15 residues long. The V gene end was trimmed by 2 bases and the J gene end by 5 bases; junction bases not matched to a gene: 8. The CDR3 DNA is TGTGCCAGCAGTTTAGGGACAGCCCTAGGGGAGACCCAGTACTTC. Protein: CASSLGTALGETQYF.

The chain links TRBV7-7 to TRBJ2-7, with a tentative D call TRBD2 (6 bases). The CDR3 contains 14 residues. Germline CDR1 and CDR2: SSHAT and FNYEAQ (reference sequence). V dropped 4 bases and J dropped 3 bases, with 13 bases sitting between them. CDR3 nucleotide sequence: TGTGCCAGCAGCTACGGGACTGAAAACTACGAGCAGTACTTC. It encodes CASSYGTENYEQYF.

The chain links TRBV18 to TRBJ2-7; tentatively, D is TRBD1 (5 bases). CDR1 is KGHSH and CDR2 is LQKENI in the germline V gene. Trimming pared 2 bases from V and 3 bases from J, leaving 8 bases between. This CDR3 has 13 amino acids. CDR3 residues: CASSPKGIYEQYF. CDR3 nucleotide sequence: TGTGCCAGCTCACCAAAGGGGATCTACGAGCAGTACTTC. The variable domain in full, completed from reference TRBV18 and TRBJ2-7, reads NAGVMQNPRHLVRRRGQEARLRCSPMKGHSHVYWYRQLPEEGLKFMVYLQKENIIDESGMPKERFSAEFPKEGPSILRIQQVVRGDSAAYFCASSPKGIYEQYFGPGTRLTVT.

A few counts support this clone. This chain connects TRBV30 to TRBJ1-3, with D tentatively TRBD1 (6 bases). V gave up 3 bases and J gave up 2 bases, with 17 bases separating them. Germline values: CDR1 GTSNPN, CDR2 SVGIG (reference sequence). The CDR3 is made up of 16 amino acids. The CDR3 here is CAWSHPPPGAGNTIYF. CDR3 DNA: TGTGCCTGGAGCCATCCGCCCCCAGGGGCTGGAAACACCATATATTTT.

The V and J genes are TRBV28 and TRBJ2-7, with TRBD2 matching over 10 bases. Trimming removed 4 bases from V and 7 bases from J; junction bases left unmatched: 7. This CDR3 has 14 residues. CDR1 MDHEN and CDR2 SYDVKM come from the germline V gene. CDR3 protein: CASSSGTSAGEQYF. In nucleotides, the CDR3 is TGTGCCAGCAGTTCTGGGACTAGCGCGGGGGAGCAGTACTTC.

The chain couples TRBV19 to TRBJ1-2; D uncertain. V was clipped by 4 bases and J by 2 bases, with 11 bases between them. This CDR3 region has 14 residues. Germline CDR1 is LNHDA and CDR2 is SQIVND (reference sequence). CDR3 DNA: TGTGCCAGTAGTAAGTCCCTGGCCAACTATGGCTACACCTTC. It yields the protein CASSKSLANYGYTF. The complete variable domain, with remaining parts taken from reference TRBV19 and TRBJ1-2, reads DGGITQSPKYLFRKEGQNVTLSCEQNLNHDAMYWYRQDPGQGLRLIYYSQIVNDFQKGDIAEGYSVSREKKESFPLTVTSAQKNPTAFYLCASSKSLANYGYTFGSGTRLTVV.

The chain carries TRBV7-2 and TRBJ1-2; D possibly corresponds to TRBD1 (6 bases). The V gene lost 5 bases and the J gene lost 1 base, with 17 bases spanning the gap. CDR1 is SGHTA, CDR2 FQGNSA, per germline. The CDR3 sequence is 16 residues long. The CDR3 region is CASSKGGAQINYGYTF. Written as DNA, the CDR3 is TGTGCCAGCAGCAAAGGGGGGGCGCAGATTAACTATGGCTACACCTTC.

This clone was counted between two and nine times. The V call is TRBV7-8, the J call TRBJ1-1; D is undetermined. Germline CDR1 SGHVS, CDR2 FQNEAQ. V was cut by 5 bases and J by 1 base, with 8 bases left in between. The CDR3 spans 13 residues. The CDR3 bases are TGTGCCAGCAGCCCAGTCTCGAACACTGAAGCTTTCTTT. Its translation is CASSPVSNTEAFF. Variable domain in full (rest from reference TRBV7-8 and TRBJ1-1): GAGVSQSPRYKVAKRGQDVALRCDPISGHVSLFWYQQALGQGPEFLTYFQNEAQLDKSGLPSDRFFAERPEGSVSTLKIQRTQQEDSAVYLCASSPVSNTEAFFGQGTRLTVV.

The CDR3 spells CASSQVLAGEQYF. The CDR3 nucleotides are TGTGCCAGCAGCCAAGTACTAGCAGGCGAGCAGTACTTC. The rearrangement links TRBV14 to TRBJ2-7; D possibly corresponds to TRBD2 (6 bases). Trimming removed 1 base at V and 6 bases at J, with 10 bases between. The CDR3 has 13 residues. CDR1 is SGHDN, CDR2 FVKESK, per germline.

CDR3 sequence reads: CAWSTQGFWNQPQHF. The CDR3 region has the DNA TGTGCCTGGAGTACACAGGGGTTTTGGAATCAGCCCCAGCATTTT. The chain couples TRBV30 to TRBJ1-5, with 7 positions matching TRBD1. The J segment lost 4 bases and the V segment lost 2 bases, leaving 8 bases of the junction unmatched. The germline CDR1 and CDR2 sequences are GTSNPN and SVGIG (reference sequence). This CDR3 is 15 amino acids long.

DNA of the CDR3: TGTGCCAGTAGTTCCTCCGGGACAGGGTCCCATGAGCAGTTCTTC. Amino acids: CASSSSGTGSHEQFF. The chain combines TRBV19 with TRBJ2-1; TRBD1 aligns across 9 bases. CDR1 and CDR2 from the germline V gene are LNHDA and SQIVND (reference sequence). The CDR3 spans 15 residues. The ends lost 5 bases at V and 8 bases at J; junction bases unmatched: 10.

This clone was counted many times. The gene calls are TRBV5-4 and TRBJ1-2; D uncertain. The CDR3 contains 16 residues. Germline V gene lookup returns CDR1 SGHNT and CDR2 YYREEE (reference sequence). The V and J ends lost 4 bases and 8 bases respectively, with 24 bases between them. The CDR3 DNA reads as TGTGCCAGCAGCGTATCCCCCTCCCCGGCCCTAGAGGGCTACACCTTC. Protein sequence: CASSVSPSPALEGYTF.

This chain links TRBV4-1 with TRBJ2-7; D is unclear. CDR1 is MGHRA and CDR2 is YSYEKL in the germline V gene. The CDR3 covers 14 residues. Trimming took 1 base from V and 4 from J, leaving 11 bases between them. The CDR3 sequence: CASSQGPAQYEQYF. The DNA for the CDR3 is TGCGCCAGCAGCCAAGGCCCAGCGCAGTACGAGCAGTACTTC.

This clone showed up just a few times. Here the CDR3 DNA reads TGCGCCAGCAGTGAGTGGAGTATGCCCCGAGTGGCTGAAGCTTTCTTT. This encodes CASSEWSMPRVAEAFF. The chain carries TRBV10-1 and TRBJ1-1; no clear D gene. The CDR3 totals 16 residues. V was shortened by 1 base and J by 6 bases, with 18 bases between the two germline ends. The V gene's germline CDR1 is WNHNN and CDR2 SYGVQD (reference sequence).

The chain uses TRBV4-1 and TRBJ1-5, with 7 bases matching TRBD1. CDR1 and CDR2 from the germline V gene are MGHRA and YSYEKL. V trimming: 1 base; J trimming: 2 bases; junction bases outside the gene matches: 8. The CDR3 has 17 amino acids. CDR3 nucleotides: TGCGCCAGCAGCCAAGGATACAGGGGCAGGGGCAATCAGCCCCAGCATTTT. As protein: CASSQGYRGRGNQPQHF.

The CDR3 is CASSLAHRNTEAFF. DNA for the CDR3: TGTGCCAGCAGCTTAGCGCACAGGAACACTGAAGCTTTCTTT. The gene calls are TRBV11-1 and TRBJ1-1; D is uncertain. The V gene's germline CDR1 is SGHAT and CDR2 FQDESV (reference sequence). This CDR3 comprises 14 residues. The V gene lost 0 bases and the J gene lost 1 base, with 6 bases spanning the gap.

Here the CDR3 reads CASRAPSGRYNEQFF. Written as DNA, the CDR3 is TGTGCCAGCAGGGCCCCTAGCGGGCGGTACAATGAGCAGTTCTTC. The genes are TRBV6-1 and TRBJ2-1; 8 bases match TRBD2. V was pared by 6 bases and J by 4 bases, with 8 bases of the junction left unmatched. Germline CDR1 reads MNHNS; CDR2 reads SASEGT. This CDR3 has 15 residues.

To note about this clone: Other DNA sequences in the sample encode the same CDR3. The rearrangement uses TRBV7-2 and TRBJ2-5; D is possibly TRBD2 (6 bases). CDR1 is SGHTA, CDR2 FQGNSA, per germline. The length of the CDR3 is 14 residues. Trimming took off 3 bases at V and 5 bases at J, with 13 bases between the two ends. CDR3 DNA: TGTGCCAGCAGCTTGGCGGGACTCGGGGAGACCCAGTACTTC. It yields the protein CASSLAGLGETQYF.

The genes are TRBV5-4 and TRBJ2-7; the D is unclear. The V and J ends lost 3 bases and 2 bases respectively, with 12 bases between them. Germline CDR1 reads SGHNT; CDR2 reads YYREEE (reference sequence). The CDR3 runs 14 residues. The CDR3 DNA sequence: TGTGCCAGCAGCTCAACATCGAGGACCTACGAGCAGTACTTC. Amino acids: CASSSTSRTYEQYF.

This clone was counted between two and nine times. The chain is built from TRBV11-1 and TRBJ1-2; D gene uncertain. Per germline, CDR1 SGHAT and CDR2 FQDESV (reference sequence). The CDR3 contains 15 residues. V lost 3 bases to trimming and J lost 3 bases, with 14 bases between them. The CDR3 sequence: CASSLNEAEYYGYTF. The CDR3, as DNA: TGTGCCAGCAGCTTGAATGAGGCCGAATACTATGGCTACACCTTC.

The J gene is TRBJ1-5, the V gene TRBV6-5, with a tentative D call TRBD1 (6 bases). This CDR3 is built from 13 residues. Trimming left V 5 bases short and J 4 bases short, with 9 bases between. Per germline, CDR1 MNHEY and CDR2 SVGAGI. CDR3 loop: CASSRQVNQPQHF. The CDR3, as DNA: TGTGCCAGCAGTCGACAGGTAAATCAGCCCCAGCATTTT.

This rearrangement joins TRBV7-2 to TRBJ2-7; TRBD2 agrees at 15 bases. Germline CDR1 is SGHTA and CDR2 is FQGNSA. The CDR3 is 17 residues long. V gave up 3 bases and J gave up 0 bases; unmatched junction bases: 3. Here the CDR3 reads CASSLGLAGGSSYEQYF. The CDR3 DNA reads as TGTGCCAGCAGCTTGGGACTAGCGGGAGGTAGCTCCTACGAGCAGTACTTC.

This clone was observed once. The chain recombines TRBV18 with TRBJ1-1; maybe TRBD1 (5 bases). V gave up 1 base and J gave up 3 bases, with 12 bases separating them. CDR1 KGHSH and CDR2 LQKENI come from the germline V gene. This CDR3 spans 15 amino acids. The CDR3 spells CASSPRFGGHTEAFF. The CDR3 DNA reads as TGTGCCAGCTCACCACGGTTCGGGGGACACACTGAAGCTTTCTTT.